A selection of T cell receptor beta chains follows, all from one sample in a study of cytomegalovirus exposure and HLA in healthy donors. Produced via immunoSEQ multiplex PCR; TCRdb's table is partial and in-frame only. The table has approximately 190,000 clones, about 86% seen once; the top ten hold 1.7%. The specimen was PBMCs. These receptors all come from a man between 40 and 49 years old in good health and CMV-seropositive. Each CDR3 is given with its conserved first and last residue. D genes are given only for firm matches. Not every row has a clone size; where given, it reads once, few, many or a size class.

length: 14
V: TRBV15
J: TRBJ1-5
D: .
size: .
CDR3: CATSPTGFTQPQHF
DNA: TGTGCCACCAGCCCCACAGGGTTCACTCAGCCCCAGCATTTT

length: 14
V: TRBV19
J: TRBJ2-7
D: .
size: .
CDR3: CASSPRTQTYEQYF
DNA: TGTGCCAGTAGTCCGCGGACACAAACCTACGAGCAGTACTTC

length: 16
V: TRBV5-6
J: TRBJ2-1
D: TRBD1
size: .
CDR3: CASSLGGLIRYNEQFF
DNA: TGTGCCAGCAGTCTAGGGGGCCTCATACGATACAATGAGCAGTTCTTC

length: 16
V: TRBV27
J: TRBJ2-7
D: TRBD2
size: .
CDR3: CASSQTRTSGSHEQYF
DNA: TGTGCCAGCAGTCAAACCCGGACTAGCGGGAGCCACGAGCAGTACTTC

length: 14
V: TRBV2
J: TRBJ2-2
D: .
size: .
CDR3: CASTAGRHTGELFF
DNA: TGTGCCAGCACGGCTGGGAGGCACACCGGGGAGCTGTTTTTT

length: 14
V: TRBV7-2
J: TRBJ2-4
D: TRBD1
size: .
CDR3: CASSLVTGENSQYF
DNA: TGTGCCAGCAGCTTAGTAACAGGGGAAAACAGTCAGTACTTC

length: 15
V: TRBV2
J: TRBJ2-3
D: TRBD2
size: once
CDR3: CASSGTSGRGDTQYF
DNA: TGTGCCAGCAGTGGGACTAGCGGGAGGGGAGATACGCAGTATTTT

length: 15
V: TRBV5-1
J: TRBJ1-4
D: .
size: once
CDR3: CASSRGDATNEKLFF
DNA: TGCGCCAGCAGCCGGGGGGATGCAACTAATGAAAAACTGTTTTTT

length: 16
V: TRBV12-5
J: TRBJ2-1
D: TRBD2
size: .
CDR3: CASGRARTSGYNEQFF
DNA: TGTGCTAGTGGTCGGGCCCGGACTAGCGGGTACAATGAGCAGTTCTTC

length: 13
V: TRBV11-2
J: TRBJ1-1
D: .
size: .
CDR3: CASSLGAGQEAFF
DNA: TGTGCCAGCAGCTTAGGGGCCGGACAGGAAGCTTTCTTT

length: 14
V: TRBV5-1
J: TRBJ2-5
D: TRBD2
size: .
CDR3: CASSPAGGGETQYF
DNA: TGCGCCAGCAGCCCAGCGGGAGGAGGGGAGACCCAGTACTTC

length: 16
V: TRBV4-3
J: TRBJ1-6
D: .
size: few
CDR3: CASSQDGVSYNSPLHF
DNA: TGCGCCAGCAGCCAAGATGGAGTCTCCTATAATTCACCCCTCCACTTT

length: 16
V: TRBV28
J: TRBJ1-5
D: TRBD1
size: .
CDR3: CASSRPGQASTGPQHF
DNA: TGTGCCAGCAGCCGTCCGGGACAGGCGTCGACGGGGCCCCAGCATTTT

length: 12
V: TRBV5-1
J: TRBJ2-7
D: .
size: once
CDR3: CASSLVGGEQYF
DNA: TGCGCCAGCAGCTTGGTCGGGGGCGAGCAGTACTTC

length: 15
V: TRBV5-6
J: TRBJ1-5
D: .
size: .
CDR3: CASSLSQGRHQPQHF
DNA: TGTGCCAGCAGCTTGTCTCAGGGCCGCCATCAGCCCCAGCATTTT

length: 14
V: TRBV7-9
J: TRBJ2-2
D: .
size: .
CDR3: CASSSGVYTGELFF
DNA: TGTGCCAGCAGCTCCGGGGTGTACACCGGGGAGCTGTTTTTT

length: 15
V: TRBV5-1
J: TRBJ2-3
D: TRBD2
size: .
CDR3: CASSLVREGPDTQYF
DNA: TGCGCCAGCAGCTTGGTCCGGGAGGGCCCAGATACGCAGTATTTT

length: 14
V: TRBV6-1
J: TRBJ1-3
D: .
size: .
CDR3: CASSPGPHGNTIYF
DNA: TGTGCCAGCAGTCCCGGTCCCCACGGAAACACCATATATTTT

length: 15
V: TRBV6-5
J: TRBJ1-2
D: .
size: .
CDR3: CASSYRSGPVRGYTF
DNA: TGTGCCAGCAGTTACCGGTCGGGTCCAGTCCGGGGCTACACCTTC

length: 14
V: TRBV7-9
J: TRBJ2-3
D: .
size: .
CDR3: CASSLGTYTDTQYF
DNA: TGTGCCAGCAGCCTCGGGACATACACAGATACGCAGTATTTT

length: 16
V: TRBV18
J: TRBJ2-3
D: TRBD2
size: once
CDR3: CASSPRTSGGTDTQYF
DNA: TGTGCCAGCTCACCCAGGACTAGCGGCGGCACAGATACGCAGTATTTT

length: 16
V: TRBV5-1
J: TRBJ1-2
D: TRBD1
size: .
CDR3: CASRAGTGVTNYGYTF
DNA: TGCGCCAGCAGGGCCGGGACAGGGGTGACTAACTATGGCTACACCTTC

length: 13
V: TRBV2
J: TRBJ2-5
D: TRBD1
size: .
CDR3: CATQPWDRGTQYF
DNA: TGTGCCACACAACCATGGGACAGGGGGACCCAGTACTTC

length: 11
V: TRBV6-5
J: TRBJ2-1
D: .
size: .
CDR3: CASSKLNEQFF
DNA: TGTGCCAGCAGTAAACTCAATGAGCAGTTCTTC

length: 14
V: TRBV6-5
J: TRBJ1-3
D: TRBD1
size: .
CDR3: CASRTGNSGNTIYF
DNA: TGTGCCAGCCGGACAGGGAACTCTGGAAACACCATATATTTT

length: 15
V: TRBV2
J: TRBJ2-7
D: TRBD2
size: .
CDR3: CASSNLSGTSGEQYF
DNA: TGTGCCAGCAGTAACTTGTCCGGGACTAGCGGCGAGCAGTACTTC

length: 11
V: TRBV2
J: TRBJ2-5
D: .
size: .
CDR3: CASSQTGEQYF
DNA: TGTGCCAGCAGTCAAACGGGGGAGCAGTACTTC

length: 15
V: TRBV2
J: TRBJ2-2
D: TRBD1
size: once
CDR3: CASRVTGGLAGELFF
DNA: TGTGCCAGCCGAGTGACAGGGGGTTTGGCCGGGGAGCTGTTTTTT

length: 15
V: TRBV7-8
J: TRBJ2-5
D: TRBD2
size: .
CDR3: CASSLAVAGWETQYF
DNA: TGTGCCAGCAGCTTAGCGGTAGCGGGGTGGGAGACCCAGTACTTC

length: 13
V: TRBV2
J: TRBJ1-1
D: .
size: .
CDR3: CASTEGRATEAFF
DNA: TGTGCCAGCACTGAGGGGAGGGCCACTGAAGCTTTCTTT

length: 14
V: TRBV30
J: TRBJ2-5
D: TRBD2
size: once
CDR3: CAWRNLAGRETQYF
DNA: TGTGCCTGGAGGAACCTAGCGGGACGAGAGACCCAGTACTTC